This entry lists 23 T cell receptor beta chains sequenced from one sample in a study of T cell changes during pregnancy in multiple sclerosis (dated by TCRdb to about 2019). To prepare the library, the immunoSEQ multiplex PCR assay was applied. In TCRdb, the immuneACCESS table is reduced to in-frame sequences with V and J assigned. These tables do not hold every clone; where another copy was compared, an unresolved V gene accounts for under half, and the others remain unexplained. The sample data list tens of thousands of clones, and around 92% of these were observed just once. The ten biggest clones cover 1.2% of the sample. The sample was peripheral blood, taken after pregnancy. Receptor source: a female donor in good health, enrolled as a control in a pregnancy study.

V and J are TRBV7-2 and TRBJ1-5; the match to TRBD1 covers 11 bases. Germline-derived CDR1 and CDR2 are SGHTA and FQGNSA. V was clipped by 5 bases and J by 2 bases; unmatched bases: 8. The CDR3 is 17 residues long. The CDR3 here is CASSPGQGGRGNQPQHF. CDR3 nucleotides: TGTGCCAGCAGCCCGGGACAGGGGGGAAGAGGCAATCAGCCCCAGCATTTT.

The V and J genes are TRBV6-6 and TRBJ1-5, with D tentatively TRBD1 (6 bases). CDR3 length: 15 amino acids. CDR1 and CDR2 from the germline V gene are MNHNY and SVGAGI (reference sequence). Trimming took off 7 bases at V and 0 bases at J, with 13 bases between the two ends. Written as DNA, the CDR3 is TGTGCCAGCACGGAAAACAGGGTTAGCAATCAGCCCCAGCATTTT. Residues: CASTENRVSNQPQHF.

The sample holds one count of this clone. The chain joins TRBV7-9 to TRBJ1-5; the D gene is possibly TRBD1 (5 bases). Trimming took off 3 bases at V and 4 bases at J, with 13 bases between the two ends. The V gene's germline CDR1 is SEHNR and CDR2 FQNEAQ (reference sequence). The CDR3 covers 15 residues. This CDR3 is CASSLGWGENQPQHF. The CDR3 bases are TGTGCCAGCAGCTTGGGATGGGGGGAGAATCAGCCCCAGCATTTT.

The CDR3: CASSLSGGASLNTEAFF. CDR3 DNA: TGTGCCAGTAGCCTTAGTGGGGGGGCATCCTTGAACACTGAAGCTTTCTTT. The V gene is TRBV19, the J gene TRBJ1-1; tentative D call: TRBD1 (6 bases). V lost 6 bases and J 0 bases, leaving 20 bases between the germline ends. Germline lookup yields CDR1 LNHDA and CDR2 SQIVND (reference sequence). The CDR3 runs to 17 residues.

The chain carries TRBV11-2 and TRBJ1-3; possible D gene TRBD1, 6 bases. The CDR3 spans 16 residues. Germline CDR1 is SGHAT and CDR2 is FQNNGV. Trimming shortened V by 2 bases and J by 4 bases, and 15 bases separated the two germline ends. Here the CDR3 DNA reads TGTGCCAGCAGCTTATCGGGGGGGGCCTCAGGAAACACCATATATTTT. Its protein product is CASSLSGGASGNTIYF. Drawing the rest from reference TRBV11-2 and TRBJ1-3, the complete variable domain is EAGVAQSPRYKIIEKRQSVAFWCNPISGHATLYWYQQILGQGPKLLIQFQNNGVVDDSQLPKDRFSAERLKGVDSTLKIQPAKLEDSAVYLCASSLSGGASGNTIYFGEGSWLTVV.

This clone was seen more than once but under ten times. The genes are TRBV9 and TRBJ2-1; weak D call: TRBD2 (6 bases). V was cut by 3 bases and J by 7 bases, with 14 bases left in between. Per the germline V gene, CDR1 is SGDLS and CDR2 is YYNGEE. The CDR3 runs 14 residues. CDR3 protein: CASSARLVGNEQFF. DNA of the CDR3: TGTGCCAGCAGCGCGCGACTAGTCGGGAATGAGCAGTTCTTC.

This clone was counted a single time. This chain links TRBV28 with TRBJ1-1; no reliable D call. Trimming took 5 bases from V and 5 from J, leaving 9 bases between them. This CDR3 has 12 residues. Germline CDR1 MDHEN, CDR2 SYDVKM. The DNA for the CDR3 is TGTGCCAGCAGTCTCGCGGAGACTGAAGCTTTCTTT. Translated, it gives CASSLAETEAFF.

This chain uses TRBV5-1 with TRBJ2-5, with 9 nucleotides matching TRBD2. Germline CDR1 reads SGHRS; CDR2 reads YFSETQ. The V and J ends lost 4 bases and 0 bases, in that order; junction bases with no gene match: 10. The CDR3 loop spans 17 amino acids. CDR3 DNA: TGCGCCAGCAGCGAGGCTAGCGGGACGAAGTACCAAGAGACCCAGTACTTC. Translated, it gives CASSEASGTKYQETQYF.

The V call is TRBV19, the J call TRBJ2-1, with 7 bases identical to TRBD2. Germline V lookup: CDR1 LNHDA, CDR2 SQIVND (reference sequence). The CDR3 is 17 residues long. Germline trimming cut 3 bases from V and 5 bases from J; bases unmatched to any gene: 13. The CDR3 sequence: CASSMGVDGTIHNEQFF. CDR3 DNA sequence: TGTGCCAGTAGTATGGGAGTTGATGGGACTATACACAATGAGCAGTTCTTC.

In this sample, this clone turned up once. The chain is built from TRBV29-1 and TRBJ2-5; TRBD1 matches 7 bases. Germline CDR1 and CDR2: SQVTM and ANQGSEA. With 3 bases clipped from V and 1 base from J, the junction kept 8 bases outside the gene matches. The CDR3 sequence is 15 residues long. CDR3 DNA sequence: TGCAGCGTTGAGGGTGGCAGGGGGATCCAAGAGACCCAGTACTTC. Translation gives CSVEGGRGIQETQYF.

The chain is built from TRBV6-5 and TRBJ2-5, with D possibly being TRBD1 (5 bases). The germline V and J ends were trimmed by 5 bases and 3 bases, with 10 bases remaining between them. This CDR3 region has 13 residues. Germline V lookup: CDR1 MNHEY, CDR2 SVGAGI. CDR3 bases: TGTGCCAGCAGTCGACAGACAGAAGAGACCCAGTACTTC. Amino acids: CASSRQTEETQYF.

This chain links TRBV5-4 with TRBJ2-5; 9 positions match TRBD1. CDR3 length: 15 residues. The junction had 9 bases not matched to a gene; V was cut back by 6 bases and J by 3 bases. The V gene's germline CDR1 is SGHNT and CDR2 YYREEE (reference sequence). CDR3 loop: CASMGQGRLEETQYF. CDR3 in DNA: TGTGCCAGCATGGGACAGGGCCGTCTAGAAGAGACCCAGTACTTC.

V usage is TRBV7-2 and J usage is TRBJ1-5; D is perhaps TRBD1 (5 bases). The CDR3 spans 13 residues. In germline, CDR1 is SGHTA, CDR2 FQGNSA. With 5 bases removed from V and 3 bases from J, the gap between germline ends came to 8 bases. The CDR3 region is CASSRQYNQPQHF. DNA for the CDR3: TGTGCCAGCAGCCGACAGTACAATCAGCCCCAGCATTTT.

The rearrangement links TRBV28 to TRBJ1-1; D is perhaps TRBD1 (6 bases). V shed 6 bases and J shed 3 bases, with 17 bases lying between them. Germline CDR1 and CDR2: MDHEN and SYDVKM. The CDR3 is made up of 15 amino acids. The CDR3 spells CASSRQQGRHTEAFF. CDR3 DNA sequence: TGTGCCAGCAGCCGACAACAGGGAAGACACACTGAAGCTTTCTTT.

The genes are TRBV2 and TRBJ1-4, with 8 bases that match TRBD1. CDR1 SNHLY and CDR2 FYNNEI come from the germline V gene. V lost 3 bases, J lost 8 bases, and 5 bases stayed unmatched. The CDR3 is made up of 14 amino acids. The CDR3 protein is CASSEYRGKEKLFF. The CDR3 DNA reads as TGTGCCAGCAGTGAGTACAGGGGGAAAGAAAAACTGTTTTTT.

CDR3 sequence (DNA): TGTGCCAGCAGCAAAGCGACCCACCCGGGACACGGGGTATGTTTAAGGGCCAACGTCCTGACTTTC. It codes for CASSKATHPGHGVCLRANVLTF. The V call is TRBV21-1, the J call TRBJ2-6; TRBD1 is the table's D call and was not checked against the DNA. TRBV21-1 is deemed a pseudogene. The CDR3 is 22 residues long.

The chain carries TRBV7-8 and TRBJ2-2; D perhaps matches TRBD1 (7 bases). The germline gives CDR1 SGHVS, CDR2 FQNEAQ. This CDR3 has 15 amino acids. V was clipped by 4 bases and J by 5 bases, with 14 bases between them. The CDR3 nucleotides are TGTGCCAGCAGCTGGGGGGCAGGGGGAACCGGGGAGCTGTTTTTT. Its translation: CASSWGAGGTGELFF.

This chain joins TRBV5-8 and TRBJ2-1; 12 bases map to TRBD2. The V segment lost 5 bases and the J segment 7 bases; nucleotides outside the gene matches: 7. The CDR3 has 15 residues. Germline V gene sequence: CDR1 SGHTS, CDR2 YDEGEE. CDR3 sequence: CASSRASGGANEQFF. CDR3 coding DNA: TGTGCCAGCAGTCGGGCTAGCGGGGGGGCAAATGAGCAGTTCTTC.

The chain couples TRBV4-1 to TRBJ2-7; D remains unclear. The CDR3 runs 11 residues. V was shortened by 0 bases and J by 6 bases, with 3 bases between the two germline ends. Germline CDR1 reads MGHRA; CDR2 reads YSYEKL. The CDR3 here is CASSQDGEQYF. CDR3 bases: TGCGCCAGCAGCCAAGACGGCGAGCAGTACTTC.

CDR3 sequence reads: CASSLDRGNYGYTF. CDR3 coding DNA: TGTGCCAGCAGCTTAGACAGGGGGAACTATGGCTACACCTTC. The chain combines TRBV7-2 with TRBJ1-2; 8 bases map to TRBD1. The V segment lost 1 base and the J segment 2 bases; nucleotides outside the gene matches: 0. The CDR3 is made up of 14 amino acids. Per the germline V gene, CDR1 is SGHTA and CDR2 is FQGNSA.

This clone was seen a few times. The chain joins TRBV9 to TRBJ1-1; D not certain. Trimming shortened V by 0 bases and J by 3 bases, and 9 bases separated the two germline ends. Germline lookup yields CDR1 SGDLS and CDR2 YYNGEE. There are 14 residues in the CDR3. This CDR3 is CASSVGGRDTEAFF. In nucleotides, the CDR3 is TGTGCCAGCAGCGTAGGAGGGAGGGACACTGAAGCTTTCTTT.

This chain connects TRBV6-1 to TRBJ2-1, with D possibly being TRBD2 (6 bases). CDR3 length equals 12 residues. Germline loops: CDR1 MNHNS, CDR2 SASEGT. Trimming removed 4 bases from V and 12 bases from J, with 13 bases in between. The CDR3 here is CASSALAASQFF. As DNA, the CDR3 is TGTGCCAGCAGTGCACTAGCTGCGTCGCAGTTCTTC.

V gene TRBV5-1 combines with J gene TRBJ2-3; tentatively, D is TRBD2 (5 bases). Germline CDR1 reads SGHRS; CDR2 reads YFSETQ. The V and J ends lost 1 base and 3 bases respectively, with 12 bases between them. This CDR3 contains 15 residues. The CDR3 region is CASSLWGPGTDTQYF. The CDR3 bases are TGCGCCAGCAGCTTGTGGGGTCCGGGAACAGATACGCAGTATTTT.